Presented here are 3 T cell receptor beta chains from one specimen sequenced in a study of shared clonotypes between healthy human individuals. Clones were read by immunoSEQ multiplex PCR, and TCRdb kept only the in-frame ones, dropping some. The sample yields approximately 2,000,000 clones, just under 95% seen once. CD45RO-negative cells were positively selected for CCR7, leaving out terminally differentiated effector memory CD45RA+ cells. The sequenced material came from naive CD8+ T cells from PBMCs. The source of these receptors is a man between 18 and 35 years old in good health. Some clones in this sample may be carry-over from other donors' samples.

The count of this clone is one. The chain uses TRBV27 and TRBJ2-7; 10 bases map to TRBD1. Losses at the gene ends were 6 bases for V and 3 bases for J; bases not matched to a gene: 11. The V gene's germline CDR1 is MNHEY and CDR2 SMNVEV (reference sequence). CDR3 size: 16 residues. The CDR3 spells CASRDRGGLLGYEQYF. DNA for the CDR3: TGTGCCAGCAGGGACAGGGGGGGACTCCTTGGCTACGAGCAGTACTTC.

This chain links TRBV11-2 with TRBJ2-7; D is undetermined. Germline V CDR1 and CDR2: SGHAT, FQNNGV. The CDR3 runs 11 residues. V was trimmed by 2 bases and J by 9 bases, leaving 8 bases between them. The CDR3 here is CASSLTIGQYF. CDR3 nucleotides: TGTGCCAGCAGCTTAACGATTGGGCAGTACTTC.

This chain links TRBV11-2 with TRBJ1-3; TRBD1 aligns across 7 bases. V was pared by 4 bases and J by 0 bases, with 12 bases of the junction left unmatched. CDR3 size: 18 residues. Germline-derived CDR1 and CDR2 are SGHAT and FQNNGV. In DNA, the CDR3 is TGTGCCAGCAGCTCCCCATTAGACGGGACAGACTCTGGAAACACCATATATTTT. Its translation: CASSSPLDGTDSGNTIYF.